This record covers a single T cell receptor (beta chain). This CDR3 comprises 15 residues. Germline assignment: CDR1 KGHDR and CDR2 SFDVKD. V lost 3 bases and J lost 5, with 15 bases in between. Authors' analysis steps: Amplification with reference gene primers provided the estimates of nucleated cell counts. Libraries were prepared by immunoSEQ multiplex PCR; TCRdb keeps only in-frame clonotypes and omits some of them. V and J calls and clone size are as listed in that table; D and trimming were resolved from the DNA. Found here are some 240,000 clones, about three quarters of them singletons; the top ten hold approximately 6.6%. The sample originates from a study of blood T cell repertoires in COVID-19. Whole-study context: Collection of acute and convalescent COVID-19 samples took place in the United States, Italy and Spain. In each case, the material was cDNA or gDNA derived from T cells, B-cell-depleted T cells, or PBMCs.

This sequence joins TRBV24-1 and TRBJ2-5; D is unresolved. This TCR was recovered from a woman aged 70-85 years with acute or convalescent COVID-19. Sequencing used peripheral blood. The CDR3 region is CATSDPNLSRETQYF. CDR3 sequence (DNA): TGTGCCACCAGTGATCCGAATCTATCGAGGGAGACCCAGTACTTC.